This TCR beta chain was identified during a study of T cell responses to AZD1222 COVID-19 vaccine. Broader study findings: Samples come after the peak T cell response, not at day 14. Possibly, clonal diversity was underestimated; donors were largely white British and included more females. Among those given AZD1222, only six or seven were seropositive at baseline. The breadth and depth of Spike-specific TCRs increased once two AZD1222 doses had been given.

J gave up 10 bases and V 1 base, and 7 bases lay outside the gene matches. CDR3 size: 15 residues. The germline gives CDR1 MNHEY, CDR2 SVGAGI. Concerning this clone: Its antigen is undetermined.

TCRdb keeps only in-frame clones here, not all; method: immunoSEQ multiplex PCR. This table holds 130,000 or so clones, approximately 92% found once. This chain uses TRBV6-5 with TRBJ1-6; TRBD1 matches at 7 bases. The sequence was collected from an adult in good health. Sequences were derived from peripheral blood, sampled on day 0 of AZD1222 vaccination. CDR3 coding DNA: TGTGCCAGCAGTTACTTCACAGGGGATGGGTCACCCCTCCACTTT. Translating it yields CASSYFTGDGSPLHF.